The present T cell receptor (beta chain) was sequenced within a study of T cell responses to AZD1222 COVID-19 vaccine. The V end was cut by 3 bases, the J end by 5 bases, with 14 bases between. Germline V CDR1 and CDR2: ENHRY, SYGVKD. There are 15 residues in the CDR3. The assay was immunoSEQ multiplex PCR, and TCRdb's table has in-frame clones only and misses some. The sample has approximately 130,000 clones; roughly nine tenths are singletons. Overall study results and limits: The span of vaccine-associated CD4 TCRs extended across spike, with dominance at 160-218 and 743-854.

Concerning this clone itself: The antigen remains unidentified.

Sequencing was performed on peripheral blood, taken on day 0 of AZD1222 vaccination. This TCR was sampled from an adult in good health. The chain couples TRBV10-3 to TRBJ2-1; the D gene is possibly TRBD2 (5 bases). Here the CDR3 reads CAISEQTNTNNEQFF. DNA of the CDR3: TGTGCCATCAGTGAACAGACTAATACTAACAATGAGCAGTTCTTC.